These 25 T cell receptor beta chains share one sample of origin, sequenced in a study of T cells expressing NK-cell markers. No DNA is given; TCRdb re-called the 5' RACE reads and lists each CDR3 protein once. This table holds fewer than 550,000 distinct CDR3 sequences. The sample comprised blood T cells: a sorted CD56 or NKG2C T cell subset, CD4+ or CD8+ T cells, or bulk PBMC T cells (not recorded which). The receptor set was obtained from a woman aged 50 to 65 in good health.

V is TRBV12-3 or TRBV12-4 and J is TRBJ2-3; TCRdb outputs TRBD2, but without DNA this stays unchecked. This CDR3 spans 15 amino acids. CDR3 loop: CASSFRAGVSDTQYF.

J is TRBJ2-3 and V is TRBV6-2 or TRBV6-3; TCRdb returns TRBD1, unconfirmable since there is no DNA. The CDR3 length is 13 residues. From germline, CDR1 is MNHEY and CDR2 SVGEGT. The CDR3: CATYLSGADTQYF.

V is TRBV11-3 and J is TRBJ2-6; lacking DNA, the TRBD1 call made by TCRdb goes unchecked. Germline V gene sequence: CDR1 SGHNT, CDR2 YENEEA. The CDR3 runs 15 residues. The CDR3 here is CASSFRGTGANVLTF.

This chain uses TRBV7-9 with TRBJ2-1. Germline assignment: CDR1 SEHNR and CDR2 FQNEAQ (reference sequence). CDR3 length equals 12 residues. CDR3: CASSPTSKARFF.

The V call is TRBV20-1, the J call TRBJ2-5; TCRdb returns TRBD2, unconfirmable since there is no DNA. This CDR3 spans 15 amino acids. Germline V gene data show CDR1 as DFQATT and CDR2 as SNEGSKA (reference sequence). CDR3 residues: CSAPSASSGQETQYF.

The chain joins TRBV21-1 to TRBJ1-1. TRBV21-1 is given as a pseudogene. The CDR3 extends over 11 amino acids. CDR3 sequence reads: CASPTSTEAFF.

J is TRBJ1-2 and V is TRBV11-2. The CDR3 has 16 residues. Germline V lookup: CDR1 SGHAT, CDR2 FQNNGV. CDR3 sequence reads: CASSRGSGVENYGYTF.

The genes are TRBV4-1 and TRBJ2-3; the D call from TCRdb, TRBD1, cannot be confirmed without DNA. Germline CDR1 and CDR2: MGHRA and YSYEKL. The CDR3 is 16 amino acids. This CDR3 reads CASSHPVRRGTDTQYF.

Here the CDR3 reads CAWSKSGASTDTQYF. V and J are TRBV30 and TRBJ2-3; the TCRdb D gene call, TRBD2, has no DNA to confirm it. Germline V CDR1 and CDR2: GTSNPN, SVGIG (reference sequence). This CDR3 has 15 residues.

The rearrangement joins TRBV2 to TRBJ2-1; the TCRdb D gene call, TRBD2, has no DNA to confirm it. Looked up from germline, CDR1 is SNHLY and CDR2 is FYNNEI. This CDR3 spans 13 amino acids. This CDR3 is CASGTSSYNEQFF. Variable domain in full (rest from reference TRBV2 and TRBJ2-1): EPEVTQTPSHQVTQMGQEVILRCVPISNHLYFYWYRQILGQKVEFLVSFYNNEISEKSEIFDDQFSVERPDGSNFTLKIRSTKLEDSAMYFCASGTSSYNEQFFGPGTRLTVL.

This chain connects TRBV5-5 to TRBJ2-7. Germline assignment: CDR1 SGHKS and CDR2 YYEKEE (reference sequence). The length of the CDR3 is 13 residues. CDR3 protein: CASSLGRSDEQYF.

This rearrangement joins TRBV6-5 to TRBJ2-1. Germline V gene lookup returns CDR1 MNHEY and CDR2 SVGAGI. The length of the CDR3 is 14 residues. The chain's CDR3 is CASSTSDTILRQFF.

The genes are TRBV3-1 and TRBJ2-3; the D call of TRBD1 rests on TCRdb alone, since no DNA is present to check it. CDR3 length equals 15 residues. From germline, CDR1 is LGHDT and CDR2 YNNKEL (reference sequence). The CDR3 loop is CASSQDQQGGDTQYF.

The rearrangement joins TRBV9 to TRBJ2-5. This CDR3 comprises 15 residues. Germline V gene lookup returns CDR1 SGDLS and CDR2 YYNGEE. The CDR3 reads CASSVALRDEETQYF.

The chain links TRBV28 to TRBJ2-2; TCRdb indicates TRBD2, and absent DNA this call remains unverified. This CDR3 has 15 amino acids. CDR1 MDHEN and CDR2 SYDVKM come from the germline V gene. CDR3 in amino acids: CASSLRLGNTGELFF.

The rearrangement uses TRBV20-1 and TRBJ2-3; the D gene TCRdb calls, TRBD2, cannot be checked with no DNA. This CDR3 spans 18 amino acids. CDR1 DFQATT and CDR2 SNEGSKA come from the germline V gene (reference sequence). The CDR3 spells CSARDPTGTSGRTDTQYF.

This sequence joins TRBV28 and TRBJ1-1. Per the germline V gene, CDR1 is MDHEN and CDR2 is SYDVKM. The CDR3 is made up of 13 amino acids. The chain's CDR3 is CASSAYGGTEAFF.

This chain links TRBV3-1 with TRBJ1-5. The germline V gene has CDR1 LGHDT and CDR2 YNNKEL (reference sequence). CDR3 size: 15 residues. The CDR3 protein is CASSQGQGASGPQHF.

The rearrangement links TRBV12-3 or TRBV12-4 to TRBJ2-2. CDR3 length: 15 amino acids. The CDR3 here is CASSHVAANTGELFF.

The chain is built from TRBV4-2 and TRBJ2-2; TCRdb reports TRBD2, a call that lacks DNA to check it against. This CDR3 is 18 amino acids long. Germline V lookup: CDR1 LGHNA, CDR2 YNFKEQ. CDR3 protein: CASSQTSGTSGRGGELFF.

The chain has TRBV5-6 and TRBJ2-1. This CDR3 is built from 12 residues. Germline V lookup: CDR1 SGHDT, CDR2 YYEEEE. The CDR3: CASSVSFDEQFF.

The J gene is TRBJ2-2, the V gene TRBV2; TCRdb's assignment of TRBD1 cannot be checked, as there is no DNA. The germline CDR1 and CDR2 sequences are SNHLY and FYNNEI. The CDR3 covers 12 residues. The CDR3 here is CASSSGTGPLFF.

V gene TRBV12-3 or TRBV12-4 combines with J gene TRBJ2-1; TCRdb designates TRBD2, a call that cannot be tested without DNA. The CDR3 totals 16 residues. CDR3 sequence: CASTFSGRALRNEQFF.

This sequence joins TRBV5-5 and TRBJ1-2; absent DNA, TCRdb's TRBD1 call cannot be checked. From germline, CDR1 is SGHKS and CDR2 YYEKEE (reference sequence). CDR3 length: 14 amino acids. This CDR3 reads CASSGTTGNYGYTF.

This chain links TRBV12-5 with TRBJ2-2; the TCRdb D gene call, TRBD2, has no DNA to confirm it. Germline values: CDR1 LGHNT, CDR2 FRNRAP. The CDR3 runs to 15 residues. CDR3 residues: CASGHPGLSTGELFF. The complete variable domain, with remaining parts taken from reference TRBV12-5 and TRBJ2-2, reads DARVTQTPRHKVTEMGQEVTMRCQPILGHNTVFWYRQTMMQGLELLAYFRNRAPLDDSGMPKDRFSAEMPDATLATLKIQPSEPRDSAVYFCASGHPGLSTGELFFGEGSRLTVL.